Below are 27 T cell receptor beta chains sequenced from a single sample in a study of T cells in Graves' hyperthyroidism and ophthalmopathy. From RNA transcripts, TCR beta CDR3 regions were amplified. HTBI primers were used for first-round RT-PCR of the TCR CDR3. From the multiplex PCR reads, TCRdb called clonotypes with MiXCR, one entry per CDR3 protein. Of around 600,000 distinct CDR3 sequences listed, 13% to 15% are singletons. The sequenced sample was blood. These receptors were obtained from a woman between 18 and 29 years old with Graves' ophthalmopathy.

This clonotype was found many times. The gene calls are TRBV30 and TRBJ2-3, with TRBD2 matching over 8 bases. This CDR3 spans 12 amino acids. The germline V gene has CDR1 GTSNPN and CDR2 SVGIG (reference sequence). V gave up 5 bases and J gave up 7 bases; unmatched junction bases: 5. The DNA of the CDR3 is TGTGCCTGGGGGACTAGTGGGAATACGCAGTATTTT. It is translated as CAWGTSGNTQYF.

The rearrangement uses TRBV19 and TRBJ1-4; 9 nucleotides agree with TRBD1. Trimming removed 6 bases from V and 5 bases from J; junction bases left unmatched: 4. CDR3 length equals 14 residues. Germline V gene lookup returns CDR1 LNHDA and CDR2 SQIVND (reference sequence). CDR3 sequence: CASRQGARNEKLFF. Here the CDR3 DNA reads TGTGCCAGTAGACAGGGGGCGCGGAATGAAAAACTGTTTTTT.

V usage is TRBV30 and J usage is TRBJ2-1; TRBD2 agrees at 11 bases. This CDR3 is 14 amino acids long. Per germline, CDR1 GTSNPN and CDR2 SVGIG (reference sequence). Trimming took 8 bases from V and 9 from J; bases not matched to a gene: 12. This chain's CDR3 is CAVYLAGGRIEQFF. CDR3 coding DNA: TGTGCCGTATACCTAGCGGGAGGTCGGATTGAGCAGTTCTTC.

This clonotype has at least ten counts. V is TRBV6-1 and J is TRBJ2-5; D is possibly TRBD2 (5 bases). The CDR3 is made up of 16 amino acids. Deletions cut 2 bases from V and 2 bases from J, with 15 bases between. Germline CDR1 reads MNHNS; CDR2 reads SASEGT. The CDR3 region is CASSEFVSRGQETQYF. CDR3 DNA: TGTGCCAGCAGTGAATTCGTGTCACGGGGACAAGAGACCCAGTACTTC.

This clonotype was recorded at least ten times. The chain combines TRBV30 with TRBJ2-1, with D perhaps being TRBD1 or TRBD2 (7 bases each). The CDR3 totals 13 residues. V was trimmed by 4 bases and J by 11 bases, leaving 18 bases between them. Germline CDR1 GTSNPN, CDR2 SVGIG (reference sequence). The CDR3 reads CAWIQGGEGKQFF. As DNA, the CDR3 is TGTGCCTGGATCCAGGGGGGGGAGGGCAAGCAGTTCTTC.

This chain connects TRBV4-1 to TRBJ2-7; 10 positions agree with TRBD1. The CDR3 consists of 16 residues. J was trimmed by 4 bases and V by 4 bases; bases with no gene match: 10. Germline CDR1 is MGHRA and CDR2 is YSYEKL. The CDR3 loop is CASSLPRDRGYYEQYF. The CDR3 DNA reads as TGCGCCAGCAGCCTACCCCGGGACAGGGGATATTACGAGCAGTACTTC.

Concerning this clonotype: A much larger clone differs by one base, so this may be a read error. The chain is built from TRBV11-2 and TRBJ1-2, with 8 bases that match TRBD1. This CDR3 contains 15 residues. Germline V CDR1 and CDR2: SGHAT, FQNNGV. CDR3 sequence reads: CVSSPRTGIFHGYTF. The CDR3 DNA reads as TGTGTCAGCAGCCCACGGACAGGGATTTTTCATGGCTACACCTTC.

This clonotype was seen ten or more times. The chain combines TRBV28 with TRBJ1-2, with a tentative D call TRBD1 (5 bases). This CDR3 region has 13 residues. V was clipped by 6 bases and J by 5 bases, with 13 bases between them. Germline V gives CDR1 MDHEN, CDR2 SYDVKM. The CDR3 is CASRAGTVYGYTF. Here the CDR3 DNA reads TGTGCCAGCAGGGCCGGGACCGTTTATGGCTACACCTTC.

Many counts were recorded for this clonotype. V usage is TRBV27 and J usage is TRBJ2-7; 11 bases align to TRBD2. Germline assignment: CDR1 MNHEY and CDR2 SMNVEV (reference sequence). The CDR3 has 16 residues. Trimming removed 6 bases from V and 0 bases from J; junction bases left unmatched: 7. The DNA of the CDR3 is TGTGCCAGCAGACTCGGGACTAGCGGATACTCCTACGAGCAGTACTTC. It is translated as CASRLGTSGYSYEQYF.

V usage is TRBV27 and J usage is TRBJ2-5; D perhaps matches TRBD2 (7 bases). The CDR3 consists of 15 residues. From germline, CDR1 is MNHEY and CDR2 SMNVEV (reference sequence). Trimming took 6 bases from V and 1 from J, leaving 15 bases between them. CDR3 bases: TGTGCCAGCAGGGTGGGGGGGGCCTTCCAAGAGACCCAGTACTTC. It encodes CASRVGGAFQETQYF.

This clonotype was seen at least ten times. CDR3 sequence reads: CASTLGGPTNTQYF. As DNA, the CDR3 is TGTGCCAGCACACTCGGAGGCCCCACGAATACGCAGTATTTT. The chain recombines TRBV27 with TRBJ2-3, with TRBD2 as a possible D gene (5 bases). The CDR3 totals 14 residues. The germline gives CDR1 MNHEY, CDR2 SMNVEV (reference sequence). V lost 7 bases, J lost 7 bases, and 18 bases lay in between.

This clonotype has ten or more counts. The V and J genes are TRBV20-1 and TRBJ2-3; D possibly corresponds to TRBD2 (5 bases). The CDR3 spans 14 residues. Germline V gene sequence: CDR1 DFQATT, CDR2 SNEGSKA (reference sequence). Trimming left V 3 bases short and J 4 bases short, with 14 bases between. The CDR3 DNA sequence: TGCAGTGCTAGCTGGACTCTTTGGGCAGATACGCAGTATTTT. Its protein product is CSASWTLWADTQYF.

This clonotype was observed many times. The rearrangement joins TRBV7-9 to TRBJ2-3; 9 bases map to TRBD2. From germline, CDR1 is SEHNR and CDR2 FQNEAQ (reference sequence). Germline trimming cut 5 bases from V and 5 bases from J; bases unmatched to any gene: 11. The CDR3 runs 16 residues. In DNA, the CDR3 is TGTGCCAGCAGCCCCGGGATAGCGGGAGTCCTAGATACGCAGTATTTT. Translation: CASSPGIAGVLDTQYF. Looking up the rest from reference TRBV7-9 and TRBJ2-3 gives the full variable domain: DTGVSQNPRHKITKRGQNVTFRCDPISEHNRLYWYRQTLGQGPEFLTYFQNEAQLEKSRLLSDRFSAERPKGSFSTLEIQRTEQGDSAMYLCASSPGIAGVLDTQYFGPGTRLTVL.

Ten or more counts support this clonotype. The CDR3 region has the DNA TGCAGTGCTATAGCGGGAGGTGCCACCGGGGAGCTGTTTTTT. This encodes CSAIAGGATGELFF. V gene TRBV20-1 combines with J gene TRBJ2-2; 10 bases map to TRBD2. The V and J ends lost 4 bases and 4 bases, in that order; junction bases with no gene match: 3. Germline CDR1 is DFQATT and CDR2 is SNEGSKA (reference sequence). The CDR3 contains 14 residues.

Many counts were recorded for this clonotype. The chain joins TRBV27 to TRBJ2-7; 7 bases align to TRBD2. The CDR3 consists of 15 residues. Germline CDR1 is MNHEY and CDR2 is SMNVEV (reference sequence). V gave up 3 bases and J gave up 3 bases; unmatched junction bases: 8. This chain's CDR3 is CASSFYAGDHYEQYF. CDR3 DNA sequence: TGTGCCAGCAGTTTTTACGCGGGAGACCACTACGAGCAGTACTTC.

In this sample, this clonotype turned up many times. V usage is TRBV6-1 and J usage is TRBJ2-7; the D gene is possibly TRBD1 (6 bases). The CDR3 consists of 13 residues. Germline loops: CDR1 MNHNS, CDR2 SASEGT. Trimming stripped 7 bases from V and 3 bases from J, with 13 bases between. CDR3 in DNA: TGTGCCAGCACAACAGGGTCCAGCTACGAGCAGTACTTC. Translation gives CASTTGSSYEQYF.

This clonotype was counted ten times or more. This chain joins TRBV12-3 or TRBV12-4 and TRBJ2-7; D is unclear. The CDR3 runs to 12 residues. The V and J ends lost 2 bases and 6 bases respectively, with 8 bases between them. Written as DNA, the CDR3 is TGTGCCAGCAGTTTAACGGTCCGCGAGCAGTACTTC. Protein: CASSLTVREQYF.

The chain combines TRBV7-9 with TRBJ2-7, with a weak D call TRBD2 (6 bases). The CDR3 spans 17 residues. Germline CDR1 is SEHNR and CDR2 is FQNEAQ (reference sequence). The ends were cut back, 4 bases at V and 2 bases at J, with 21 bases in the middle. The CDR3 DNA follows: TGTGCCAGCAGCTCCCTTGGGATCGAGCGGGCTACCTACGAGCAGTACTTC. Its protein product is CASSSLGIERATYEQYF.

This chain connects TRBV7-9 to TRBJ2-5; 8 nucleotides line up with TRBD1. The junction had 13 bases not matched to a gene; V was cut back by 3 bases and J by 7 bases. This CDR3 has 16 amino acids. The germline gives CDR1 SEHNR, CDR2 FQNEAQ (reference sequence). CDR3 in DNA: TGTGCCAGCAGCTTCCCTTTGGACAGGGACGGTGTGACCCAGTACTTC. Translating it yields CASSFPLDRDGVTQYF.

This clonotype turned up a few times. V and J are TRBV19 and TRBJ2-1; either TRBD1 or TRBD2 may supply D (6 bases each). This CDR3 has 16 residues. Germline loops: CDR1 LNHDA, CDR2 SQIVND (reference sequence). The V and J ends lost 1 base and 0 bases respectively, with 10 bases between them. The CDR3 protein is CASSIGGANSYNEQFF. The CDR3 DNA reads TGTGCCAGTAGTATAGGGGGGGCTAACTCCTACAATGAGCAGTTCTTC.

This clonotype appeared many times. The CDR3 sequence: CSAHRDTYEQYF. The CDR3 nucleotides are TGCAGTGCCCATCGGGACACCTACGAGCAGTACTTC. The chain recombines TRBV20-1 with TRBJ2-7, with D possibly being TRBD1 (6 bases). The CDR3 spans 12 residues. Germline assignment: CDR1 DFQATT and CDR2 SNEGSKA (reference sequence). Trimming cost V 6 bases and J 2 bases, with 11 bases left between them.

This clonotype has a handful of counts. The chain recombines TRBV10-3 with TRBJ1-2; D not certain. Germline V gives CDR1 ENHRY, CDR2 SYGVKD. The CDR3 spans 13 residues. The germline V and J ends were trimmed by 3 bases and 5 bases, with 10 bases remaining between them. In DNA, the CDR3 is TGTGCCATCAGTGATACAGTACTTTATGGCTACACCTTC. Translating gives CAISDTVLYGYTF.

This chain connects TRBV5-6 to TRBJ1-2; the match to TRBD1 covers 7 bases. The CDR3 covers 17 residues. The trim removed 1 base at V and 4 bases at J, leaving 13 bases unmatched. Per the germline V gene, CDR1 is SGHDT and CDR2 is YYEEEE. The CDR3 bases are TGTGCCAGCAGCTTGTGGGGGACAGCGGTCTCTGTCTATGGCTACACCTTC. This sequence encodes CASSLWGTAVSVYGYTF.

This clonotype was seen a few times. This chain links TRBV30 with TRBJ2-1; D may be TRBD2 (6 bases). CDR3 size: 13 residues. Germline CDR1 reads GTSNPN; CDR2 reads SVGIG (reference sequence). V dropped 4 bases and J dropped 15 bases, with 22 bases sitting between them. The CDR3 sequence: CAWNVGGGGVRFF. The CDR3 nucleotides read TGTGCCTGGAACGTTGGGGGAGGAGGGGTTCGGTTCTTC. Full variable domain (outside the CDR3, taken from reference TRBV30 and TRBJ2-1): SQTIHQWPATLVQPVGSPLSLECTVEGTSNPNLYWYRQAAGRGLQLLFYSVGIGQISSEVPQNLSASRPQDRQFILSSKKLLLSDSGFYLCAWNVGGGGVRFFGPGTRLTVL.

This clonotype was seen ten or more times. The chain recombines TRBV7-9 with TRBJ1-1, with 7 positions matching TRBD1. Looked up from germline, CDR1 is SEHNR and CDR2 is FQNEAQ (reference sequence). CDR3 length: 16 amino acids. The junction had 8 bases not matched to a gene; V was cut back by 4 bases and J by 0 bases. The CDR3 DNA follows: TGTGCCAGCAGCTCTCCGGACAGGACAATGAACACTGAAGCTTTCTTT. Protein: CASSSPDRTMNTEAFF.

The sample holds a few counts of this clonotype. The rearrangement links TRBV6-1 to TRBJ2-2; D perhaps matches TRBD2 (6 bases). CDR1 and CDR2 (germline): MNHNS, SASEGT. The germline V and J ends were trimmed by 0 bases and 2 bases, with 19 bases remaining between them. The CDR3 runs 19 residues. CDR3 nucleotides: TGTGCCAGCAGTGAAGCGAAGTTGGGGTCGGGAGTAAACACCGGGGAGCTGTTTTTT. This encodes CASSEAKLGSGVNTGELFF.

CDR3 coding DNA: TGTGCCAGCAGCCCGCGCGCGTTGAGGGTCGGGGGTAACTATGGCTACACCTTC. It codes for CASSPRALRVGGNYGYTF. This rearrangement joins TRBV7-8 to TRBJ1-2, with D tentatively TRBD1 (5 bases). The CDR3 spans 18 residues. V was cut by 5 bases and J by 1 base, with 23 bases left in between. Per the germline V gene, CDR1 is SGHVS and CDR2 is FQNEAQ.